This T cell receptor (beta chain) is from a study of OX40 agonist ivuxolimab in advanced cancers. Overall study: Dose-escalation subjects each had hepatocellular carcinoma, melanoma, renal cell or head and neck cancer. Therapy given before enrollment (anti-PD-1, anti-PD-L1 or anti-CTLA-4) was allowed, and roughly 42% had some.

Generated by immunoSEQ multiplex PCR, the TCRdb table keeps only in-frame clones and is missing some. The sample contains over 60,000 clones, 75% to 90% of which appear only once. Samples of blood were obtained at baseline, on cycle 4 day 1, and on cycle 7 day 1. Trimming at V came to 4 bases and at J to 2 bases, leaving 12 bases not matched to a gene. The CDR3 is made up of 16 amino acids. Per the germline V gene, CDR1 is SGDLS and CDR2 is YYNGEE. The rearrangement joins TRBV9 to TRBJ2-7; the match to TRBD2 covers 7 bases. Sequenced here: CD4+ or CD8+ T cells sorted from blood, sampled in a trial of the OX40 agonist ivuxolimab. The clonotype originates from an adult with an advanced solid tumor such as melanoma, head and neck, liver or kidney cancer. CDR3 amino acids: CASSPLGAGETYEQYF. In DNA form, the CDR3 reads TGTGCCAGCAGCCCCCTCGGTGCGGGGGAGACCTACGAGCAGTACTTC. Drawing the rest from reference TRBV9 and TRBJ2-7, the complete variable domain is DSGVTQTPKHLITATGQRVTLRCSPRSGDLSVYWYQQSLDQGLQFLIQYYNGEERAKGNILERFSAQQFPDLHSELNLSSLELGDSALYFCASSPLGAGETYEQYFGPGTRLTVT.